Listed here is a single T cell receptor (beta chain). cDNA was produced in eight separate reactions per sample. Following a re-call of the 5' RACE reads, TCRdb has one entry per CDR3 protein and lacks DNA. Recorded for this sample: approximately 40,000 distinct CDR3 sequences. CDR1 is DFQATT, CDR2 SNEGSKA, per germline (reference sequence). There are 12 residues in the CDR3. The sample is drawn from a study of monozygotic twins with inflammatory bowel disease. The source material was blood. The chain has TRBV20-1 and TRBJ2-7; lacking DNA, the TRBD2 call made by TCRdb goes unchecked. This sequence originates from a human donor with ulcerative colitis or Crohn's disease, or a healthy co-twin of an affected twin (not recorded which). The CDR3: CSIPRQGGEQYF.